The rows below give T cell receptor beta chains drawn from one sample of a study of T-cell reconstitution after alpha-beta-depleted transplantation in children. In TCRdb, the PCR reads were re-called with MiXCR into one record per CDR3 protein. The profile shows almost 600,000 distinct CDR3 sequences, roughly 27% of them singletons. The sequencing here drew on PBMCs, taken before TCRalphabeta/CD19-depleted stem cell transplant. All receptors derive from a boy in the first two years of life with Wiskott-Aldrich syndrome, due to receive a stem cell transplant. Each CDR3 is given with its conserved first and last residue. D genes are given only for firm matches. Clone size is stated in some rows and not others, as once, few, many or a class when expanded.

j_call: TRBJ2-7
v_call: TRBV7-6
d_call: -
clone_size: -
cdr3_aa: CASSLRLGTYEQYF
cdr3_nt: TGTGCCAGCAGCCTAAGACTAGGAACCTACGAGCAGTACTTC

j_call: TRBJ2-7
v_call: TRBV4-1
d_call: TRBD2
clone_size: -
cdr3_aa: CASSQQTSGILSYEQYF
cdr3_nt: TGCGCCAGCAGCCAACAAACTAGCGGGATACTCTCCTACGAGCAGTACTTC

j_call: TRBJ1-6
v_call: TRBV20-1
d_call: -
clone_size: -
cdr3_aa: CSATQLQGYSPLHF
cdr3_nt: TGCAGTGCGACCCAGTTACAGGGTTATTCACCCCTCCACTTT

j_call: TRBJ1-2
v_call: TRBV20-1
d_call: -
clone_size: -
cdr3_aa: CSASSAGSVYGYTF
cdr3_nt: TGCAGTGCTAGTTCGGCAGGGTCGGTCTATGGCTACACCTTC

j_call: TRBJ2-2
v_call: TRBV7-9
d_call: -
clone_size: -
cdr3_aa: CASSPLSVFNTGELFF
cdr3_nt: TGTGCCAGCAGCCCCTTGTCGGTTTTTAACACCGGGGAGCTGTTTTTT

j_call: TRBJ2-1
v_call: TRBV20-1
d_call: TRBD2
clone_size: few
cdr3_aa: CSARDLGTSYNEQFF
cdr3_nt: TGCAGTGCTAGAGATCTTGGGACTAGTTACAATGAGCAGTTCTTC

j_call: TRBJ2-1
v_call: TRBV20-1
d_call: TRBD2
clone_size: -
cdr3_aa: CSARPSTSGLYNEQFF
cdr3_nt: TGCAGTGCTAGGCCCTCGACTAGCGGGCTCTACAATGAGCAGTTCTTC

j_call: TRBJ1-5
v_call: TRBV5-1
d_call: -
clone_size: few
cdr3_aa: CASSAEGAQPQHF
cdr3_nt: TGCGCCAGCAGCGCAGAGGGAGCGCAGCCCCAGCATTTT

j_call: TRBJ2-2
v_call: TRBV5-6
d_call: TRBD1
clone_size: -
cdr3_aa: CASSPWTGWTGELFF
cdr3_nt: TGTGCCAGCAGCCCATGGACAGGGTGGACCGGGGAGCTGTTTTTT

j_call: TRBJ2-1
v_call: TRBV9
d_call: -
clone_size: -
cdr3_aa: CASSVLPFGGEQFF
cdr3_nt: TGTGCCAGCAGTGTTCTCCCCTTTGGAGGTGAGCAGTTCTTC

j_call: TRBJ2-3
v_call: TRBV29-1
d_call: -
clone_size: few
cdr3_aa: CSTAQGPTDTQYF
cdr3_nt: TGCAGCACTGCCCAGGGCCCCACAGATACGCAGTATTTT

j_call: TRBJ2-3
v_call: TRBV20-1
d_call: TRBD2
clone_size: -
cdr3_aa: CSAPTTSGFTDTQYF
cdr3_nt: TGCAGTGCTCCGACAACTAGCGGATTCACAGATACGCAGTATTTT

j_call: TRBJ1-5
v_call: TRBV6-1
d_call: -
clone_size: -
cdr3_aa: CASSRGGANQPQHF
cdr3_nt: TGTGCCAGCAGCCGGGGGGGGGCCAATCAGCCCCAGCATTTT

j_call: TRBJ2-1
v_call: TRBV12-3/TRBV12-4
d_call: TRBD2
clone_size: few
cdr3_aa: CASTQGLAGDEQFF
cdr3_nt: TGTGCCAGCACCCAGGGACTAGCGGGAGATGAGCAGTTCTTC

j_call: TRBJ2-7
v_call: TRBV18
d_call: -
clone_size: -
cdr3_aa: CASSPQVAFVGHEQYF
cdr3_nt: TGTGCCAGCTCACCACAGGTTGCATTTGTGGGGCACGAGCAGTACTTC

j_call: TRBJ2-7
v_call: TRBV27
d_call: -
clone_size: few
cdr3_aa: CASSFYGRSYEQYF
cdr3_nt: TGTGCCAGCAGTTTTTACGGCCGCTCCTACGAGCAGTACTTC

j_call: TRBJ2-3
v_call: TRBV20-1
d_call: TRBD2
clone_size: few
cdr3_aa: CSASLVAGVADTQYF
cdr3_nt: TGCAGTGCTAGTCTCGTAGCGGGAGTCGCAGATACGCAGTATTTT

j_call: TRBJ2-7
v_call: TRBV10-2
d_call: -
clone_size: -
cdr3_aa: CASSDGPSGYEQYF
cdr3_nt: TGCGCCAGCAGCGACGGCCCCTCGGGCTACGAGCAGTACTTC

j_call: TRBJ1-2
v_call: TRBV20-1
d_call: -
clone_size: -
cdr3_aa: CSARSDGYGYTF
cdr3_nt: TGCAGTGCTAGGTCGGACGGCTATGGCTACACCTTC

j_call: TRBJ2-1
v_call: TRBV29-1
d_call: -
clone_size: few
cdr3_aa: CSVAPLRTKHNEQFF
cdr3_nt: TGCAGCGTAGCGCCTTTGCGTACGAAACACAATGAGCAGTTCTTC

j_call: TRBJ2-7
v_call: TRBV5-1
d_call: TRBD2
clone_size: few
cdr3_aa: CASSSQGLGRNEQYF
cdr3_nt: TGCGCCAGCAGCTCCCAGGGACTAGGGAGGAACGAGCAGTACTTC

j_call: TRBJ1-6
v_call: TRBV12-3/TRBV12-4
d_call: -
clone_size: -
cdr3_aa: CASSSMDSPLAPLHF
cdr3_nt: TGTGCCAGCAGTTCCATGGACAGCCCGTTGGCACCCCTCCACTTT

j_call: TRBJ2-1
v_call: TRBV27
d_call: TRBD1
clone_size: -
cdr3_aa: CASSPQGERNEQFF
cdr3_nt: TGTGCCAGCAGTCCTCAGGGGGAGAGAAATGAGCAGTTCTTC

j_call: TRBJ2-7
v_call: TRBV3-1
d_call: -
clone_size: few
cdr3_aa: CASSQDNGGEQYF
cdr3_nt: TGTGCCAGCAGCCAAGATAACGGTGGCGAGCAGTACTTC

j_call: TRBJ2-7
v_call: TRBV20-1
d_call: -
clone_size: -
cdr3_aa: CSASPISTVAYEQYF
cdr3_nt: TGCAGTGCTAGTCCCATATCGACAGTTGCCTACGAGCAGTACTTC

j_call: TRBJ1-1
v_call: TRBV20-1
d_call: -
clone_size: few
cdr3_aa: CSARGRGWGNTEAFF
cdr3_nt: TGCAGTGCTAGAGGGAGGGGTTGGGGGAACACTGAAGCTTTCTTT

j_call: TRBJ2-3
v_call: TRBV9
d_call: -
clone_size: -
cdr3_aa: CASSVSSGNTQYF
cdr3_nt: TGTGCCAGCAGCGTATCCAGCGGAAATACGCAGTATTTT

j_call: TRBJ2-1
v_call: TRBV12-3/TRBV12-4
d_call: -
clone_size: -
cdr3_aa: CASSPPGRRENEQFF
cdr3_nt: TGTGCCAGCAGTCCACCGGGACGGCGAGAAAATGAGCAGTTCTTC

j_call: TRBJ1-4
v_call: TRBV5-1
d_call: TRBD1
clone_size: -
cdr3_aa: CASSPGQGGNEKLFF
cdr3_nt: TGCGCCAGCAGCCCCGGACAGGGAGGGAATGAAAAACTGTTTTTT

j_call: TRBJ2-5
v_call: TRBV20-1
d_call: -
clone_size: -
cdr3_aa: CSARDRGVETQYF
cdr3_nt: TGCAGTGCTAGAGATCGAGGGGTGGAGACCCAGTACTTC

j_call: TRBJ1-5
v_call: TRBV28
d_call: -
clone_size: few
cdr3_aa: CASSAPGPNQPQHF
cdr3_nt: TGTGCCAGCAGTGCTCCAGGCCCCAATCAGCCCCAGCATTTT

j_call: TRBJ1-6
v_call: TRBV30
d_call: -
clone_size: -
cdr3_aa: CAWSGGNSPLHF
cdr3_nt: TGTGCCTGGAGTGGCGGGAATTCACCCCTCCACTTT

j_call: TRBJ2-7
v_call: TRBV5-1
d_call: -
clone_size: -
cdr3_aa: CARGSGVYEQYF
cdr3_nt: TGCGCCAGGGGCTCCGGGGTTTACGAGCAGTACTTC

j_call: TRBJ2-5
v_call: TRBV5-1
d_call: -
clone_size: -
cdr3_aa: CASGRDRQETQYF
cdr3_nt: TGCGCCAGCGGCAGGGATAGGCAAGAGACCCAGTACTTC

j_call: TRBJ1-1
v_call: TRBV19
d_call: -
clone_size: -
cdr3_aa: CASSTLGQGRSEAFF
cdr3_nt: TGTGCCAGTAGTACCCTTGGGCAGGGGAGGTCTGAAGCTTTCTTT

j_call: TRBJ1-5
v_call: TRBV20-1
d_call: -
clone_size: -
cdr3_aa: CSAKYGTDSNQPQHF
cdr3_nt: TGCAGTGCTAAGTACGGGACGGATAGCAATCAGCCCCAGCATTTT

j_call: TRBJ1-1
v_call: TRBV5-1
d_call: -
clone_size: few
cdr3_aa: CASSLVKMGRTEAFF
cdr3_nt: TGCGCCAGCAGCTTGGTGAAAATGGGACGGACTGAAGCTTTCTTT

j_call: TRBJ2-7
v_call: TRBV30
d_call: TRBD1
clone_size: -
cdr3_aa: CAWGGQGPREQYF
cdr3_nt: TGTGCCTGGGGCGGACAGGGCCCCAGGGAGCAGTACTTC

j_call: TRBJ2-6
v_call: TRBV6-1
d_call: -
clone_size: few
cdr3_aa: CASSLSAGAGANVLTF
cdr3_nt: TGTGCCAGCAGCCTATCCGCAGGGGCTGGGGCCAACGTCCTGACTTTC

j_call: TRBJ1-5
v_call: TRBV21-1
d_call: -
clone_size: -
cdr3_aa: CASSLVRGEPNQPQHF
cdr3_nt: TGTGCCAGCAGCCTTGTAAGGGGTGAACCAAATCAGCCCCAGCATTTT

j_call: TRBJ2-1
v_call: TRBV21-1
d_call: -
clone_size: -
cdr3_aa: CASSPGRGCQPRYNEQFF
cdr3_nt: TGTGCCAGCAGCCCCGGGCGGGGCTGTCAGCCCCGCTACAATGAGCAGTTCTTC

j_call: TRBJ2-4
v_call: TRBV14
d_call: TRBD2
clone_size: -
cdr3_aa: CASSRTRENSQYF
cdr3_nt: TGTGCCAGCAGCCGGACTAGAGAGAACAGTCAGTACTTC

j_call: TRBJ2-5
v_call: TRBV5-1
d_call: -
clone_size: -
cdr3_aa: CASSLVWTSETQYF
cdr3_nt: TGCGCCAGCAGCTTGGTATGGACGTCGGAGACCCAGTACTTC

j_call: TRBJ2-3
v_call: TRBV4-1
d_call: TRBD2
clone_size: few
cdr3_aa: CASSQDRLPVAGPNTQYF
cdr3_nt: TGCGCCAGCAGCCAAGACCGCCTTCCCGTAGCGGGACCTAATACGCAGTATTTT

j_call: TRBJ2-1
v_call: TRBV29-1
d_call: -
clone_size: -
cdr3_aa: CSVAGRAVNEQFF
cdr3_nt: TGCAGCGTTGCGGGCAGGGCGGTCAATGAGCAGTTCTTC

j_call: TRBJ1-2
v_call: TRBV11-2
d_call: TRBD1
clone_size: few
cdr3_aa: CASSHHWTGGYTF
cdr3_nt: TGTGCCAGCAGCCATCATTGGACAGGCGGCTACACCTTC

j_call: TRBJ2-2
v_call: TRBV12-3/TRBV12-4
d_call: -
clone_size: few
cdr3_aa: CASSLRTAGELFF
cdr3_nt: TGTGCCAGCAGTCTCCGGACAGCCGGGGAGCTGTTTTTT

j_call: TRBJ2-1
v_call: TRBV9
d_call: TRBD2
clone_size: -
cdr3_aa: CASSVARTSGSYNEQFF
cdr3_nt: TGTGCCAGCAGCGTAGCAAGGACTAGCGGGAGTTACAATGAGCAGTTCTTC

j_call: TRBJ2-2
v_call: TRBV5-1
d_call: -
clone_size: -
cdr3_aa: CASSWSARGRAGELFF
cdr3_nt: TGCGCCAGCAGCTGGAGCGCCCGAGGTCGTGCTGGGGAGCTGTTTTTT

j_call: TRBJ2-1
v_call: TRBV5-1
d_call: TRBD2
clone_size: few
cdr3_aa: CASRGTNLYNEQFF
cdr3_nt: TGCGCCAGCAGGGGGACTAACCTCTACAATGAGCAGTTCTTC

j_call: TRBJ2-1
v_call: TRBV6-5
d_call: TRBD2
clone_size: -
cdr3_aa: CASRGASGSHEQFF
cdr3_nt: TGTGCCAGCAGAGGGGCTAGCGGGAGTCATGAGCAGTTCTTC

j_call: TRBJ2-5
v_call: TRBV20-1
d_call: -
clone_size: few
cdr3_aa: CSARVGRQETQYF
cdr3_nt: TGCAGTGCTAGAGTTGGGCGGCAAGAGACCCAGTACTTC

j_call: TRBJ2-7
v_call: TRBV2
d_call: -
clone_size: few
cdr3_aa: CASSEGDSYEQYF
cdr3_nt: TGTGCCAGCAGTGAAGGTGACTCCTACGAGCAGTACTTC

j_call: TRBJ1-1
v_call: TRBV5-1
d_call: TRBD1
clone_size: -
cdr3_aa: CASSFLQGTSTEAFF
cdr3_nt: TGCGCCAGCAGCTTCTTACAGGGGACCTCCACTGAAGCTTTCTTT

j_call: TRBJ1-6
v_call: TRBV27
d_call: -
clone_size: -
cdr3_aa: CASAGTRGSPLHF
cdr3_nt: TGTGCCAGCGCCGGGACAAGGGGTTCACCCCTCCACTTT

j_call: TRBJ2-7
v_call: TRBV7-8
d_call: TRBD2
clone_size: -
cdr3_aa: CASSLARTSGRGEQYF
cdr3_nt: TGTGCCAGCAGCTTAGCCCGGACTAGCGGGAGAGGCGAGCAGTACTTC

j_call: TRBJ1-3
v_call: TRBV6-5
d_call: -
clone_size: few
cdr3_aa: CASSWGLGNTIYF
cdr3_nt: TGTGCCAGCAGTTGGGGGCTTGGAAACACCATATATTTT